These 23 T cell receptor beta chains were sequenced from one sample in a study of lymphopenia after photon versus proton radiotherapy. Sequencing used immunoSEQ multiplex PCR; TCRdb keeps in-frame clones, though not all of them. Here the sample spans fewer than 35,000 clones, roughly nine tenths being singletons. The sequencing here drew on peripheral blood, taken from a patient treated with proton-based radiotherapy. These receptors were collected from a woman between 70 and 85 years old with pancreatic cancer. Some clones in this sample may be carry-over from other donors' samples.

This clone was observed a handful of times. This chain links TRBV12-5 with TRBJ2-3, with 10 bases fitting TRBD1. The germline CDR1 and CDR2 sequences are LGHNT and FRNRAP. The length of the CDR3 is 19 residues. Unmatched junction bases numbered 16, after V lost 3 bases and J lost 4 bases. CDR3: CASGFRGPLWDRGADTQYF. DNA of the CDR3: TGTGCTAGTGGTTTCAGGGGACCCCTCTGGGACAGGGGCGCAGATACGCAGTATTTT.

V gene TRBV14 combines with J gene TRBJ1-4, with a weak D call TRBD1 (6 bases). Germline CDR1 SGHDN, CDR2 FVKESK. V was cut by 1 base and J by 8 bases, with 14 bases left in between. The CDR3 covers 15 residues. This CDR3 reads CASSQVRGQREKLFF. For the CDR3, the DNA is TGTGCCAGCAGCCAAGTTCGGGGGCAGAGGGAAAAACTGTTTTTT. Combining the CDR3 with reference TRBV14 and TRBJ1-4 gives the whole variable domain EAGVTQFPSHSVIEKGQTVTLRCDPISGHDNLYWYRRVMGKEIKFLLHFVKESKQDESGMPNNRFLAERTGGTYSTLKVQPAELEDSGVYFCASSQVRGQREKLFFGSGTQLSVL.

The V call is TRBV28, the J call TRBJ1-6; possibly TRBD1 for D (6 bases). V lost 6 bases and J lost 6, with 12 bases in between. The CDR3 has 14 residues. Germline values: CDR1 MDHEN, CDR2 SYDVKM. The CDR3 DNA reads TGTGCCAGCAGGGTGGGGGGGCCTAATTCACCCCTCCACTTT. It encodes CASRVGGPNSPLHF.

V is TRBV6-5 and J is TRBJ1-1, with D possibly being TRBD1 (5 bases). CDR1 MNHEY and CDR2 SVGAGI come from the germline V gene. Trimming removed 5 bases from V and 4 bases from J, with 14 bases in between. The CDR3 runs to 14 residues. CDR3 amino acids: CASSKTLDSTEAFF. CDR3 nucleotide sequence: TGTGCCAGCAGTAAAACCCTAGACAGCACTGAAGCTTTCTTT.

The genes are TRBV5-4 and TRBJ2-5; D gene uncertain. Germline V CDR1 and CDR2: SGHNT, YYREEE (reference sequence). Trimming removed 0 bases from V and 3 bases from J, with 6 bases in between. The CDR3 length is 13 residues. CDR3 in amino acids: CASSLGQKETQYF. In DNA, the CDR3 is TGTGCCAGCAGCTTGGGTCAGAAAGAGACCCAGTACTTC.

The chain employs TRBV7-9 and TRBJ1-1; no definite D call. The germline CDR1 and CDR2 sequences are SEHNR and FQNEAQ (reference sequence). V gave up 5 bases and J gave up 0 bases, with 4 bases separating them. This CDR3 is 12 amino acids long. The CDR3 DNA reads as TGTGCCAGCAGCGAGATGAACACTGAAGCTTTCTTT. It translates to CASSEMNTEAFF.

The chain has TRBV19 and TRBJ1-1; 9 bases match TRBD1. The germline gives CDR1 LNHDA, CDR2 SQIVND (reference sequence). The length of the CDR3 is 15 residues. The ends lost 4 bases at V and 6 bases at J; junction bases unmatched: 9. CDR3: CASSRASGQGSEAFF. The CDR3 coding sequence is TGTGCCAGTAGTAGAGCTTCGGGACAGGGATCTGAAGCTTTCTTT.

V gene TRBV25-1 combines with J gene TRBJ2-5, with D possibly being TRBD1 or TRBD2 (5 bases each). V lost 6 bases to trimming and J lost 9 bases, with 14 bases between them. CDR1 and CDR2 from the germline V gene are MGHDK and SYGVNS. The CDR3 covers 12 residues. The CDR3 DNA reads as TGTGCCAGCAGGGGGGACGTCAGCTCCCAGTACTTC. Amino acids: CASRGDVSSQYF.

V and J are TRBV30 and TRBJ1-1; D gene uncertain. Germline loops: CDR1 GTSNPN, CDR2 SVGIG (reference sequence). The CDR3 is 11 amino acids. V dropped 2 bases and J dropped 2 bases, with 3 bases sitting between them. The CDR3 sequence is CAWSTNTEAFF. The CDR3, as DNA: TGTGCCTGGAGTACTAACACTGAAGCTTTCTTT.

The genes are TRBV2 and TRBJ2-1; D is perhaps TRBD1 or TRBD2 (6 bases each). In germline, CDR1 is SNHLY, CDR2 FYNNEI. The CDR3 runs 14 residues. Between the trimmed V and J ends, which lost 8 bases and 1 base, there was a span of 12 bases. The CDR3: CASQRGASYNEQFF. In nucleotides, the CDR3 is TGTGCCAGCCAAAGGGGGGCATCCTACAATGAGCAGTTCTTC.

The chain carries TRBV6-6 and TRBJ2-2, with D possibly being TRBD2 (6 bases). The germline CDR1 and CDR2 sequences are MNHNY and SVGAGI (reference sequence). This CDR3 contains 14 residues. Trimming pared 8 bases from V and 4 bases from J, leaving 14 bases between. CDR3 sequence reads: CASGIGGTTGELFF. The CDR3 DNA follows: TGTGCCAGCGGAATTGGGGGGACCACCGGGGAGCTGTTTTTT.

The chain carries TRBV21-1 and TRBJ2-7. TRBV21-1 constitutes a pseudogene. The CDR3 consists of 13 residues. The CDR3 DNA is TGTGCCAGCAGCAAAGCAAAAAAATACGAGCAGTACTTC. Translated, it gives CASSKAKKYEQYF.

This chain joins TRBV28 and TRBJ2-7, with TRBD1 matching over 7 bases. Germline CDR1 is MDHEN and CDR2 is SYDVKM. V dropped 9 bases and J dropped 0; count of bases not matched to a gene: 8. The CDR3 is 14 residues long. The CDR3 here is CASFSGTVSYEQYF. In nucleotides, the CDR3 is TGTGCCAGTTTCTCCGGGACAGTCTCCTACGAGCAGTACTTC.

V is TRBV28 and J is TRBJ1-6; D is undetermined. Germline V gene sequence: CDR1 MDHEN, CDR2 SYDVKM. Trimming took 7 bases from V and 13 from J, leaving 14 bases between them. CDR3 length: 12 residues. DNA of the CDR3: TGTGCCAGCATGCCCCCGAGGAGGCCCCTCCACTTT. This encodes CASMPPRRPLHF.

In DNA, the CDR3 is TGTGCCAGCAGCTCCAGTGCACAGAGCTCTGGGGCCAACGTCCTGACTTTC. Protein: CASSSSAQSSGANVLTF. V usage is TRBV7-8 and J usage is TRBJ2-6; D gene ambiguous. Trimming stripped 4 bases from V and 0 bases from J, with 13 bases between. This CDR3 contains 17 residues. Germline V gives CDR1 SGHVS, CDR2 FQNEAQ.

The genes are TRBV4-3 and TRBJ2-5; TRBD2 aligns across 8 bases. This CDR3 has 18 amino acids. Germline assignment: CDR1 LGHNA and CDR2 YSLEER. The V segment lost 0 bases and the J segment 9 bases; nucleotides outside the gene matches: 18. This CDR3 reads CASSQEFGLAGPKRPQYF. CDR3 in DNA: TGCGCCAGCAGCCAAGAGTTCGGTCTAGCGGGTCCGAAGAGACCCCAGTACTTC.

V gene TRBV7-2 combines with J gene TRBJ1-5; perhaps TRBD1 as D (5 bases). Germline V gives CDR1 SGHTA, CDR2 FQGNSA. V was cut by 2 bases and J by 0 bases, with 14 bases left in between. The CDR3 is 17 residues long. CDR3 sequence: CASSLTPGGHSNQPQHF. The DNA of the CDR3 is TGTGCCAGCAGCTTAACCCCCGGAGGACATAGCAATCAGCCCCAGCATTTT.

V and J are TRBV10-3 and TRBJ2-2, with TRBD1 matching 7 bases. Germline V lookup: CDR1 ENHRY, CDR2 SYGVKD. Trimming took 2 bases from V and 0 from J; bases not matched to a gene: 3. The length of the CDR3 is 16 residues. The CDR3 DNA sequence: TGTGCCATCAGTGAGCAGGGACAGTCGAACACCGGGGAGCTGTTTTTT. This translates into CAISEQGQSNTGELFF.

This clone appeared once. The chain joins TRBV19 to TRBJ2-5, with D possibly being TRBD1 (6 bases). CDR1 LNHDA and CDR2 SQIVND come from the germline V gene (reference sequence). The V end was cut by 1 base, the J end by 4 bases, with 10 bases between. The CDR3 is 14 amino acids. The CDR3 coding sequence is TGTGCCAGTAGTATAGGTAGGACAGCAGAGACCCAGTACTTC. This sequence encodes CASSIGRTAETQYF.

This chain uses TRBV18 with TRBJ1-2, with 8 bases fitting TRBD1. The CDR3 has 16 amino acids. Germline trimming cut 3 bases from V and 3 bases from J; bases unmatched to any gene: 9. The germline V gene encodes CDR1 KGHSH and CDR2 LQKENI. The CDR3 loop reads CASSPNRQGADYGYTF. CDR3 sequence (DNA): TGTGCCAGCTCACCTAACCGCCAGGGGGCCGACTATGGCTACACCTTC. The whole variable domain, filled in from reference TRBV18 and TRBJ1-2, reads NAGVMQNPRHLVRRRGQEARLRCSPMKGHSHVYWYRQLPEEGLKFMVYLQKENIIDESGMPKERFSAEFPKEGPSILRIQQVVRGDSAAYFCASSPNRQGADYGYTFGSGTRLTVV.

The chain uses TRBV14 and TRBJ2-7, with a possible D match to TRBD1 (6 bases). CDR3 length equals 12 residues. Trimming removed 4 bases from V and 6 bases from J, with 10 bases in between. Germline CDR1 reads SGHDN; CDR2 reads FVKESK. The CDR3 reads CASSLNRVEQYF. The CDR3 bases are TGTGCCAGCAGCCTGAACAGGGTCGAGCAGTACTTC.

The chain couples TRBV11-2 to TRBJ1-4; D remains ambiguous. V lost 1 base and J 5 bases, leaving 8 bases between the germline ends. There are 14 residues in the CDR3. Per the germline V gene, CDR1 is SGHAT and CDR2 is FQNNGV. The CDR3 region is CASSLGAGNEKLFF. In nucleotides, the CDR3 is TGTGCCAGCAGCTTAGGCGCGGGAAATGAAAAACTGTTTTTT.

The rearrangement uses TRBV7-9 and TRBJ1-2; weak D call: TRBD1 (6 bases). V was pared by 5 bases and J by 2 bases, with 9 bases between. The germline V gene encodes CDR1 SEHNR and CDR2 FQNEAQ (reference sequence). This CDR3 spans 13 amino acids. CDR3: CASSDDRNYGYTF. DNA of the CDR3: TGTGCCAGCAGCGACGACAGGAACTATGGCTACACCTTC.